The rows below give T cell receptor beta chains drawn from one sample of a study of response to subunit inactivated influenza vaccine. TCRdb itself ran the RT-PCR reads through MiXCR, one entry per CDR3 protein. The repertoire holds approximately 730,000 distinct CDR3 sequences, with approximately 15% as singletons. The specimen was PBMCs from blood, collected less than 15 days before vaccination. The receptor set was obtained from a man aged 50 to 59 who received an inactivated influenza vaccine. CDR3s include the opening cysteine and the closing phenylalanine or tryptophan. The order of the fields is D gene, V gene, J gene, clone size, CDR3 protein, CDR3 DNA. D genes are given only for firm matches. Rows give clone size only sometimes, using once, few, many, or a class for an expanded clone.

d_gene: NA; v_gene: TRBV28; j_gene: TRBJ2-1; abundance: many; CDR3aa: CASSSMDYRVINEQFF; CDR3nt: TGTGCCAGCAGCTCTATGGACTATCGGGTGATCAATGAGCAGTTCTTC
d_gene: NA; v_gene: TRBV12-3/TRBV12-4; j_gene: TRBJ2-1; abundance: many; CDR3aa: CASSLSGAGNEQFF; CDR3nt: TGTGCCAGCAGTTTGTCGGGGGCCGGCAATGAGCAGTTCTTC
d_gene: NA; v_gene: TRBV29-1; j_gene: TRBJ2-1; abundance: many; CDR3aa: CSVAGPIPHEQFF; CDR3nt: TGCAGCGTTGCGGGGCCAATCCCACATGAGCAGTTCTTC
d_gene: TRBD2; v_gene: TRBV28; j_gene: TRBJ2-5; abundance: many; CDR3aa: CASSQRGGQETQYF; CDR3nt: TGTGCCAGCAGTCAACGGGGGGGCCAAGAGACCCAGTACTTC
d_gene: NA; v_gene: TRBV11-2; j_gene: TRBJ1-1; abundance: few; CDR3aa: CASSLRPSTEAFF; CDR3nt: TGTGCCAGCAGCTTACGTCCGAGCACTGAAGCTTTCTTT
d_gene: NA; v_gene: TRBV11-2; j_gene: TRBJ2-1; abundance: NA; CDR3aa: CASSVGVGPRPNNEQFF; CDR3nt: TGTGCCAGCAGCGTGGGGGTAGGACCTCGGCCGAACAATGAGCAGTTCTTC
d_gene: NA; v_gene: TRBV11-3; j_gene: TRBJ1-6; abundance: few; CDR3aa: CASSFFAGLIQALHF; CDR3nt: TGTGCCAGCAGCTTCTTCGCAGGGTTAATTCAGGCCCTCCACTTT
d_gene: NA; v_gene: TRBV20-1; j_gene: TRBJ2-7; abundance: NA; CDR3aa: CSANPTGYEQYF; CDR3nt: TGCAGTGCTAATCCGACAGGCTACGAGCAGTACTTC
d_gene: NA; v_gene: TRBV11-2; j_gene: TRBJ2-7; abundance: NA; CDR3aa: CASRFYGYEQYF; CDR3nt: TGTGCCAGCAGGTTCTACGGCTACGAGCAGTACTTC
d_gene: TRBD1; v_gene: TRBV2; j_gene: TRBJ2-2; abundance: NA; CDR3aa: CASSPQGIGNTGELFF; CDR3nt: TGTGCCAGCAGTCCACAGGGGATAGGTAACACCGGGGAGCTGTTTTTT
d_gene: NA; v_gene: TRBV30; j_gene: TRBJ2-5; abundance: NA; CDR3aa: CAWSVGYGGRETQYF; CDR3nt: TGTGCCTGGAGTGTAGGTTACGGTGGAAGGGAGACCCAGTACTTC
d_gene: TRBD2; v_gene: TRBV11-2; j_gene: TRBJ2-7; abundance: NA; CDR3aa: CASSLPARRAGPSSYEQYF; CDR3nt: TGTGCCAGCAGTTTACCAGCACGTCGAGCGGGGCCGAGCTCCTACGAGCAGTACTTC
d_gene: TRBD1; v_gene: TRBV5-1; j_gene: TRBJ2-1; abundance: NA; CDR3aa: CASSFLQGAGYNEQFF; CDR3nt: TGCGCCAGCAGCTTCCTACAGGGGGCGGGTTACAATGAGCAGTTCTTC
d_gene: TRBD1; v_gene: TRBV12-3/TRBV12-4; j_gene: TRBJ2-7; abundance: NA; CDR3aa: CASRHNRGDSSYEQYF; CDR3nt: TGTGCCAGCAGGCATAACAGGGGCGATAGCTCCTACGAGCAGTACTTC
d_gene: TRBD2; v_gene: TRBV3-1; j_gene: TRBJ2-5; abundance: NA; CDR3aa: CASSMGLAIQETQYF; CDR3nt: TGTGCCAGCAGCATGGGACTAGCGATTCAAGAGACCCAGTACTTC
d_gene: NA; v_gene: TRBV5-1; j_gene: TRBJ1-1; abundance: few; CDR3aa: CASSLGGEGTEAFF; CDR3nt: TGCGCCAGCAGCTTGGGGGGTGAAGGGACTGAAGCTTTCTTT
d_gene: TRBD1; v_gene: TRBV4-1; j_gene: TRBJ2-7; abundance: NA; CDR3aa: CASSQGQAITYEQYF; CDR3nt: TGCGCCAGCAGCCAGGGACAGGCGATTACCTACGAGCAGTACTTC
d_gene: NA; v_gene: TRBV5-4; j_gene: TRBJ1-2; abundance: few; CDR3aa: CASSLAGGLRMGYGYTF; CDR3nt: TGTGCCAGCAGCTTGGCGGGGGGACTGCGGATGGGCTATGGCTACACCTTC
d_gene: TRBD1; v_gene: TRBV19; j_gene: TRBJ1-2; abundance: NA; CDR3aa: CASSPRTGASGDDGYTF; CDR3nt: TGTGCCAGTAGTCCGCGGACAGGGGCGAGCGGCGATGATGGCTACACCTTC
d_gene: NA; v_gene: TRBV11-2; j_gene: TRBJ2-5; abundance: NA; CDR3aa: CASSLGGASGFQETQYF; CDR3nt: TGTGCCAGCAGCTTAGGTGGGGCTAGTGGGTTCCAAGAGACCCAGTACTTC
d_gene: TRBD2; v_gene: TRBV20-1; j_gene: TRBJ2-7; abundance: few; CDR3aa: CSVPTGGNREQYF; CDR3nt: TGCAGTGTCCCGACGGGAGGTAATCGCGAGCAGTACTTC
d_gene: NA; v_gene: TRBV15; j_gene: TRBJ2-5; abundance: NA; CDR3aa: CATSTLRRGQETQYF; CDR3nt: TGTGCCACCAGCACCTTACGCAGGGGCCAAGAGACCCAGTACTTC
d_gene: NA; v_gene: TRBV27; j_gene: TRBJ1-1; abundance: few; CDR3aa: CASSLFRDSEAFF; CDR3nt: TGTGCCAGCAGTTTATTTCGGGACTCTGAAGCTTTCTTT
d_gene: TRBD1; v_gene: TRBV7-3; j_gene: TRBJ2-2; abundance: few; CDR3aa: CASSLMGQGRSGELFF; CDR3nt: TGTGCCAGCAGCTTAATGGGACAGGGTAGATCCGGGGAGCTGTTTTTT
d_gene: NA; v_gene: TRBV7-9; j_gene: TRBJ2-7; abundance: NA; CDR3aa: CASSLFDGSSYEQYF; CDR3nt: TGTGCCAGCAGCTTGTTCGACGGTAGCTCCTACGAGCAGTACTTC
d_gene: NA; v_gene: TRBV12-3/TRBV12-4; j_gene: TRBJ2-1; abundance: many; CDR3aa: CASTRHQTYNEQFF; CDR3nt: TGTGCCAGCACCCGACATCAAACCTACAATGAGCAGTTCTTC
d_gene: TRBD2; v_gene: TRBV6-2/TRBV6-3; j_gene: TRBJ2-7; abundance: few; CDR3aa: CASREIAGDNYEQYF; CDR3nt: TGTGCCAGCAGGGAAATAGCGGGAGATAACTACGAGCAGTACTTC
d_gene: NA; v_gene: TRBV4-3; j_gene: TRBJ2-7; abundance: few; CDR3aa: CASSQESGRGRVEQYF; CDR3nt: TGCGCCAGCAGCCAAGAGTCGGGCAGAGGTCGGGTCGAGCAGTACTTC
d_gene: TRBD1; v_gene: TRBV5-1; j_gene: TRBJ1-3; abundance: NA; CDR3aa: CASSLGQPYSGNTIYF; CDR3nt: TGCGCCAGCAGCCTGGGACAGCCTTACTCTGGAAACACCATATATTTT
d_gene: TRBD1; v_gene: TRBV7-2; j_gene: TRBJ2-7; abundance: many; CDR3aa: CASSPGTGFREQYF; CDR3nt: TGTGCCAGCAGCCCAGGGACAGGGTTCAGGGAGCAGTACTTC
d_gene: TRBD2; v_gene: TRBV4-2; j_gene: TRBJ2-5; abundance: NA; CDR3aa: CASSPGTSGGALMETQYF; CDR3nt: TGTGCCAGCAGCCCCGGGACTAGCGGGGGGGCCCTAATGGAGACCCAGTACTTC
d_gene: NA; v_gene: TRBV27; j_gene: TRBJ1-3; abundance: few; CDR3aa: CASKPSSSGNTIYF; CDR3nt: TGTGCCAGCAAACCGTCTAGCTCTGGAAACACCATATATTTT
d_gene: TRBD2; v_gene: TRBV7-9; j_gene: TRBJ2-1; abundance: NA; CDR3aa: CASSLWEGSSYNEQFF; CDR3nt: TGTGCCAGCAGCTTATGGGAGGGGAGCTCCTACAATGAGCAGTTCTTC
d_gene: NA; v_gene: TRBV20-1; j_gene: TRBJ1-1; abundance: NA; CDR3aa: CSVDSHQAYEAFF; CDR3nt: TGCAGTGTGGACAGCCACCAAGCATATGAAGCTTTCTTT